These 15 T cell receptor beta chains were all obtained from the same sample, sequenced in a study of regulatory T cells in long-lasting Graves disease. This sample's time point: newly diagnosed GD, antithyroid drugs for less than 3 months. Extracted PBMC RNA gave rise to the TCR library. Relying on iRepertoire HTBI primers and Arm-PCR of CDR3 regions, the team built TCR beta libraries. TCRdb fed the multiplex PCR reads into MiXCR, producing one record per CDR3 protein. Of about 420,000 distinct CDR3 sequences listed, roughly 15% were seen once; the top ten hold approximately 22%. The same data also went into a second study, on T cells in Graves' hyperthyroidism and ophthalmopathy.

Specimen: peripheral blood mononuclear cells (PBMCs), collected at new diagnosis, from a patient treated with antithyroid drugs. Receptor source: a woman aged 18-29 years with Graves disease.

This clonotype occurred a few times. The chain joins TRBV7-2 to TRBJ2-2; 7 bases line up with TRBD1. The trim removed 3 bases at V and 4 bases at J, leaving 11 bases unmatched. This CDR3 has 17 residues. Germline V gene data show CDR1 as SGHTA and CDR2 as FQGNSA. Here the CDR3 reads CASSFRPDRVGTGELFF. The CDR3 DNA follows: TGTGCCAGCAGCTTTAGACCTGACAGGGTGGGCACCGGGGAGCTGTTTTTT. Using reference TRBV7-2 and TRBJ2-2 for the parts outside the CDR3, the full variable domain is GAGVSQSPSNKVTEKGKDVELRCDPISGHTALYWYRQSLGQGLEFLIYFQGNSAPDKSGLPSDRFSAERTGGSVSTLTIQRTQQEDSAVYLCASSFRPDRVGTGELFFGEGSRLTVL.

This clonotype came up a few times. The V gene is TRBV7-2, the J gene TRBJ2-7; no firm D call. Per germline, CDR1 SGHTA and CDR2 FQGNSA. Trimming left V 1 base short and J 4 bases short, with 11 bases between. CDR3 size: 14 residues. CDR3 region: CASSLGLGGYEQYF. The CDR3 nucleotides read TGTGCCAGCAGCTTAGGTCTGGGCGGTTACGAGCAGTACTTC.

There are many counts of this clonotype. This chain connects TRBV28 to TRBJ2-3, with D possibly TRBD1 on 5 matching bases. The CDR3 has 13 amino acids. The V gene's germline CDR1 is MDHEN and CDR2 SYDVKM. The V end lost 8 bases, the J end lost 0 bases, and 9 bases lay between the germline ends. The DNA for the CDR3 is TGTGCCAGCTTGGGGCAGAGCACAGATACGCAGTATTTT. Its translation is CASLGQSTDTQYF.

This clonotype turned up a few times. The chain carries TRBV6-5 and TRBJ1-2, with D hard to call. CDR1 and CDR2 from the germline V gene are MNHEY and SVGAGI. Trimming removed 0 bases from V and 2 bases from J, with 10 bases in between. The CDR3 extends over 15 amino acids. CDR3 sequence (DNA): TGTGCCAGCAGTTACTCGGACGGCCCCAACTATGGCTACACCTTC. This translates into CASSYSDGPNYGYTF.

This clonotype turned up a few times. This chain uses TRBV6-1 with TRBJ1-5; D might be TRBD1 (6 bases). In germline, CDR1 is MNHNS, CDR2 SASEGT. CDR3 size: 14 residues. Trimming removed 6 bases at V and 6 bases at J, with 15 bases between. The CDR3 loop reads CASRVTGSAQPQHF. In DNA form, the CDR3 reads TGTGCCAGCAGAGTCACAGGGTCCGCTCAGCCCCAGCATTTT.

A few counts support this clonotype. J is TRBJ1-5 and V is TRBV20-1, with unresolved D. Trimming removed 4 bases at V and 6 bases at J, with 19 bases between. The CDR3 runs to 15 residues. From germline, CDR1 is DFQATT and CDR2 SNEGSKA (reference sequence). CDR3 sequence (DNA): TGCAGTGCTATAGACCCATCCCCAGGAACTCAGCCCCAGCATTTT. Protein: CSAIDPSPGTQPQHF.

In its sample, this clonotype was seen many times. The chain combines TRBV7-9 with TRBJ2-6, with D hard to call. V was trimmed by 3 bases and J by 6 bases, leaving 12 bases between them. Germline V gene data show CDR1 as SEHNR and CDR2 as FQNEAQ (reference sequence). The CDR3 is 15 residues long. The DNA for the CDR3 is TGTGCCAGCAGCTTGCGTGAGACGTCGGCCAACGTCCTGACTTTC. As protein: CASSLRETSANVLTF. The whole variable domain, filled in from reference TRBV7-9 and TRBJ2-6, reads DTGVSQNPRHKITKRGQNVTFRCDPISEHNRLYWYRQTLGQGPEFLTYFQNEAQLEKSRLLSDRFSAERPKGSFSTLEIQRTEQGDSAMYLCASSLRETSANVLTFGAGSRLTVL.

This clonotype was recorded at least ten times. The chain combines TRBV12-3 or TRBV12-4 with TRBJ2-1; 10 positions match TRBD2. CDR3 size: 15 residues. Germline trimming cut 5 bases from V and 3 bases from J; bases unmatched to any gene: 4. CDR3 sequence (DNA): TGTGCCAGCAGTACTAGCGGGATCCGCTACAATGAGCAGTTCTTC. This encodes CASSTSGIRYNEQFF.

This clonotype was counted a few times. The CDR3 protein is CSLPQETKNIQYF. The CDR3 nucleotides read TGCAGCCTACCACAGGAGACCAAAAACATTCAGTACTTC. The J gene is TRBJ2-4, the V gene TRBV20-1; TRBD1 might be the D (5 bases). From germline, CDR1 is DFQATT and CDR2 SNEGSKA (reference sequence). The length of the CDR3 is 13 residues.

The sample holds one count of this clonotype. The gene calls are TRBV11-2 and TRBJ2-5; D remains unclear. Between the trimmed V and J ends, which lost 2 bases and 5 bases, there was a span of 9 bases. Germline lookup yields CDR1 SGHAT and CDR2 FQNNGV. There are 13 residues in the CDR3. The CDR3 region is CASSLNRWETQYF. In DNA, the CDR3 is TGTGCCAGCAGCTTAAATAGGTGGGAGACCCAGTACTTC. The full variable domain, completed using reference TRBV11-2 and TRBJ2-5, is EAGVAQSPRYKIIEKRQSVAFWCNPISGHATLYWYQQILGQGPKLLIQFQNNGVVDDSQLPKDRFSAERLKGVDSTLKIQPAKLEDSAVYLCASSLNRWETQYFGPGTRLLVL.

The V call is TRBV29-1, the J call TRBJ2-1; no reliable D call. Trimming pared 8 bases from V and 9 bases from J, leaving 20 bases between. In germline, CDR1 is SQVTM, CDR2 ANQGSEA. The CDR3 covers 13 residues. In nucleotides, the CDR3 is TGCAGCTTTGTTGTGTATCCTGATGGTGAGCAGTTCTTC. This encodes CSFVVYPDGEQFF.

In regard to this clonotype: Only one base separates this from a far larger clonotype, so it likely reflects a read error. CDR3 loop: CASSYNGLSSQPQHF. DNA for the CDR3: TGTGCCAGCAGTTATAACGGACTAAGCAGTCAGCCCCAGCATTTT. The chain joins TRBV3-1 to TRBJ1-5, with no clear D. The CDR3 loop spans 15 amino acids. Germline CDR1 is LGHDT and CDR2 is YNNKEL (reference sequence).

This clonotype was detected ten times or more. The chain is built from TRBV11-3 and TRBJ2-1, with D uncertain. CDR1 and CDR2 from the germline V gene are SGHNT and YENEEA. This CDR3 is built from 13 residues. Trimming removed 5 bases from V and 2 bases from J, with 7 bases in between. CDR3 nucleotide sequence: TGTGCCAGCAGCGCTGAAGCCTACAATGAGCAGTTCTTC. Its protein product is CASSAEAYNEQFF.

This clonotype was picked up many times. V usage is TRBV30 and J usage is TRBJ2-7, with 8 positions matching TRBD1. Germline loops: CDR1 GTSNPN, CDR2 SVGIG (reference sequence). V was clipped by 0 bases and J by 3 bases; unmatched bases: 10. CDR3 length: 16 residues. CDR3 in amino acids: CAWSVQGVGGGYEQYF. In DNA, the CDR3 is TGTGCCTGGAGTGTACAGGGGGTGGGAGGAGGCTACGAGCAGTACTTC.

The J gene is TRBJ2-7, the V gene TRBV24-1; TRBD1 agrees at 9 bases. V dropped 3 bases and J dropped 0; count of bases not matched to a gene: 11. The CDR3 has 18 residues. Germline V CDR1 and CDR2: KGHDR, SFDVKD. The CDR3 bases are TGTGCCACCAGTGATGGGACAGGGATAACTGAAAGCTCCTACGAGCAGTACTTC. This translates into CATSDGTGITESSYEQYF.